This paragraph covers one T cell receptor (beta chain) sequence. In this sample, this clonotype turned up a few times. This receptor's antigen is unknown. Base qualities are not provided; no much larger clone lies one nucleotide away. The data are from a study of patients and donors after allogeneic stem cell transplantation (dated by TCRdb to the early 2020s). The CDR3 runs 14 amino acids, cysteine and phenylalanine included. The sequence is cut down to CDR3 DNA, 42 bases in frame from base 1. V lost 2 bases and J lost 3 bases; the stretch between them is 8 bases long. The method was RT-PCR. Sequencing instrument: NextSeq 550. In TCRdb, the public reads were trimmed at Q25 with fastp and aligned with MiXCR, with productive beta chains retained. Merged by CDR3 protein, the rows form single entries marked with the most common genes and DNA. This sample lists about 160,000 distinct CDR3 sequences; 24% were detected once. Jointly, the top ten make up roughly a quarter of the sample.

The receptor comes from a human donor who was either an allogeneic HSCT recipient or a stem cell or donor lymphocyte infusion donor (not recorded which). It is not recorded whose cells these are; they may come from a transplant donor. The specimen was blood, either unsorted or a sorted T cell fraction (not recorded which). The rearranged chain carries TRBV12-3 or TRBV12-4 and TRBJ2-4, with the D gene not clear enough to name. The sequenced DNA: TGTGCCAGCAGTTTATCGGCAGGCAAAAACATTCAGTACTTC. Its protein product is CASSLSAGKNIQYF.